The sequence of this T cell receptor (beta chain) was determined in a study of yellow fever vaccine responses in identical twins. In this sample, this clonotype turned up a few times. Its cognate antigen is unknown. In TCRdb, the RT-PCR reads were re-called with MiXCR into one record per CDR3 protein. The sample holds 400 to 500 distinct CDR3 sequences, approximately 80% seen once. The CDR3 runs 15 residues. The V gene lost 2 bases and the J gene lost 4 bases, with 13 bases spanning the gap. CDR1 is SNHLY, CDR2 FYNNEI, per germline. Study-level points and caveats: Reportedly, twins' vaccine T cell responses looked partly convergent and partly personalized.

This rearrangement joins TRBV2 to TRBJ2-3, with D uncertain. The clonotype comes from a woman between 18 and 29 years old who received the yellow fever vaccine. Sequencing used T cells from blood (PBMCs), unsorted or a sorted subset (not recorded which), obtained before or after yellow fever vaccination (not recorded which). In DNA form, the CDR3 reads TGTGCCAGCAGTGAAACTGGTCTAATTTCAGATACGCAGTATTTT. As protein: CASSETGLISDTQYF.